This T cell receptor beta chain was sequenced for a study of early T cells in non-severe SARS-CoV-2 infection. This clonotype was recorded a few times. Each CDR3 protein is one row after TCRdb ran MiXCR on the 5' RACE reads. The repertoire holds 61,000 or so distinct CDR3 sequences, 12% seen once, with approximately 1.2% in the top ten. V lost 8 bases and J 4 bases, leaving 17 bases between the germline ends. The germline V gene has CDR1 MNHNY and CDR2 SVGAGI (reference sequence). This CDR3 comprises 14 residues. Material: whole blood, obtained at baseline. The TCR was taken from an adult who was a healthcare worker with PCR-confirmed SARS-CoV-2 infection or an uninfected control (not recorded which). The donor label of this sample is uncertain. The rearrangement joins TRBV6-6 to TRBJ1-2, with D maybe TRBD1 (5 bases). The CDR3, as DNA: TGTGCCAGCTCCACGGCGGGACTTATCTATGGCTACACCTTC. Translated, it gives CASSTAGLIYGYTF.